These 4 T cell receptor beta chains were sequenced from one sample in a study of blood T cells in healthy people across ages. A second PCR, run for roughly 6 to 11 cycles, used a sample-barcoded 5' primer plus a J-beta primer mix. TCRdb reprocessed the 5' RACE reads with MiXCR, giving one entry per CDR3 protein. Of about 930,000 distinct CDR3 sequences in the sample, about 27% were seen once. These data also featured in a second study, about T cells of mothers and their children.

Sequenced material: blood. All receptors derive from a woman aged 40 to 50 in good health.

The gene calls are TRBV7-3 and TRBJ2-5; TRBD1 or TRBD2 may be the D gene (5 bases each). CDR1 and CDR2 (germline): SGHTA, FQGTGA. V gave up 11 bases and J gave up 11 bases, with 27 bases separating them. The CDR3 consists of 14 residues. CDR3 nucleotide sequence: TGTGCCGTTCGGGGCCTTCTGGTACAAAATGAGCAGTACTTC. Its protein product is CAVRGLLVQNEQYF.

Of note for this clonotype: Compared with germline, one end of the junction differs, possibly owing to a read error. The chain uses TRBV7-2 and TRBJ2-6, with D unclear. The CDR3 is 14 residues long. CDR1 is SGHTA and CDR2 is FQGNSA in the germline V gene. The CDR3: CVSSSSREANVLTF. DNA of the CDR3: TGTGTCAGCAGCTCTTCCCGTGAGGCCAACGTCCTGACTTTC.

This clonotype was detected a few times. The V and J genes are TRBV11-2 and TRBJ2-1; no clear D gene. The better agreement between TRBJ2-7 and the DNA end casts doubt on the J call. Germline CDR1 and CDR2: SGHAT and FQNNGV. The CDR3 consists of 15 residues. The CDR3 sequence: CASSLDSPVYNEQYF. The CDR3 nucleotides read TGTGCCAGCAGCTTAGATTCCCCAGTCTACAATGAGCAGTACTTC.

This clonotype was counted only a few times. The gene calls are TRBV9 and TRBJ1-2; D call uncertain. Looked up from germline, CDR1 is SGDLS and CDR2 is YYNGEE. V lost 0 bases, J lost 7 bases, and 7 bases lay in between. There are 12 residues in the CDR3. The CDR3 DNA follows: TGTGCCAGCAGCGTAGGACGGAGTGGCTACACCTTC. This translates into CASSVGRSGYTF.